This TCR beta chain was captured by sequencing in a study of blood T cell repertoires in COVID-19. Per the germline V gene, CDR1 is SGHAT and CDR2 is FQNNGV. Trimming took 1 base from V and 5 from J; bases not matched to a gene: 8. The CDR3 sequence is 16 residues long. Measured with immunoSEQ multiplex PCR; TCRdb has only the in-frame clones, and not every one. The sample shows under 450,000 clones, about 89% of them seen only once. The clonotype was recovered from a woman aged 40 to 55 with COVID-19, enrolled during active disease. The V and J genes are TRBV11-2 and TRBJ2-5, with 9 bases fitting TRBD2. Input material: peripheral blood. The CDR3 loop reads CASSLVAGGPGETQYF. Here the CDR3 DNA reads TGTGCCAGCAGCTTAGTGGCGGGGGGGCCTGGGGAGACCCAGTACTTC. Based on the CDR3 plus reference TRBV11-2 and TRBJ2-5, the full variable domain is EAGVAQSPRYKIIEKRQSVAFWCNPISGHATLYWYQQILGQGPKLLIQFQNNGVVDDSQLPKDRFSAERLKGVDSTLKIQPAKLEDSAVYLCASSLVAGGPGETQYFGPGTRLLVL.